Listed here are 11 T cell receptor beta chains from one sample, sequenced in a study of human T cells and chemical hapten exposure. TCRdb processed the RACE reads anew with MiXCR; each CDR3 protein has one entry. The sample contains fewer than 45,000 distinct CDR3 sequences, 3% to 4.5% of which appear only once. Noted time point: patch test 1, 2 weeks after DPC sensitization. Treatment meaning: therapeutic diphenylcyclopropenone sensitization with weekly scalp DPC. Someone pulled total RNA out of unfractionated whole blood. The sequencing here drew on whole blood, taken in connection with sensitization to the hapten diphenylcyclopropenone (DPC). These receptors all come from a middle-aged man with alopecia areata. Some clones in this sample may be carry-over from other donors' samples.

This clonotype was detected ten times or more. CDR3 sequence reads: CASSFRLHF. In DNA, the CDR3 is TGTGCCAGCAGTTTTCGGCTCCACTTT. The genes are TRBV12-3 or TRBV12-4 and TRBJ1-6; no clear D gene. This CDR3 spans 9 amino acids. V was cut by 3 bases and J by 16 bases, with 4 bases left in between.

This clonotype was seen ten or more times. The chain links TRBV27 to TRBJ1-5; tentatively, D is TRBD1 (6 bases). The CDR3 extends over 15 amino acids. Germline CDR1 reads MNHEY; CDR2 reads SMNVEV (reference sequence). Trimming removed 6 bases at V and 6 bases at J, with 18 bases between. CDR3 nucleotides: TGTGCCAGCAGCCCACTCACAGGGTTTGGTCAGCCCCAGCATTTT. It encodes CASSPLTGFGQPQHF.

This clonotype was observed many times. The chain's CDR3 is CASSREGTGQQYF. The CDR3 region has the DNA TGTGCCAGCAGCCGAGAAGGGACGGGACAGCAGTATTTT. V usage is TRBV3-1 and J usage is TRBJ2-3; D might be TRBD1 (6 bases). Trimming pared 4 bases from V and 11 bases from J, leaving 16 bases between. The CDR3 sequence is 13 residues long. The V gene's germline CDR1 is LGHDT and CDR2 YNNKEL (reference sequence).

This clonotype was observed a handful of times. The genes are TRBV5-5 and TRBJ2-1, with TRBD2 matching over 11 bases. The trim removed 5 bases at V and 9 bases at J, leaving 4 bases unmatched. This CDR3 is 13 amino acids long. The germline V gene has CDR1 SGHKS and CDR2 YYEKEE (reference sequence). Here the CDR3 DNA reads TGTGCCAGCAGACATGGGACTAGCGGTGAGCAGTTCTTC. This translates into CASRHGTSGEQFF.

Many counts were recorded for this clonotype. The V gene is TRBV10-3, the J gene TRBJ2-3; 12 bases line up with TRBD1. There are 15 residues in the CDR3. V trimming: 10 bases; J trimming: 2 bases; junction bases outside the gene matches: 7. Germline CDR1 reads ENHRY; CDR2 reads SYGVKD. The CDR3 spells CATEGTGGLTDTQYF. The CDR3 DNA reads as TGTGCCACAGAAGGGACAGGGGGCCTCACAGATACGCAGTATTTT.

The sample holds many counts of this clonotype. The CDR3 DNA follows: TGTGCCAGCAGCTTAGGGGGACTAGCCAATGAGCAGTTCTTC. Translated, it gives CASSLGGLANEQFF. The chain recombines TRBV11-2 with TRBJ2-1, with TRBD2 matching 9 bases. With V trimmed by 1 base and J by 6 bases, 1 base remained unmatched. Germline CDR1 is SGHAT and CDR2 is FQNNGV. CDR3 length equals 14 residues. Complete variable domain (other parts from reference TRBV11-2 and TRBJ2-1): EAGVAQSPRYKIIEKRQSVAFWCNPISGHATLYWYQQILGQGPKLLIQFQNNGVVDDSQLPKDRFSAERLKGVDSTLKIQPAKLEDSAVYLCASSLGGLANEQFFGPGTRLTVL.

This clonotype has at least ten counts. CDR3 DNA: TGTGCCAGCTCGACCAGTCTGAGGGGGCTCTCCACAGATACGCAGTATTTT. Translated, it gives CASSTSLRGLSTDTQYF. The V gene is TRBV18, the J gene TRBJ2-3; 7 nucleotides align to TRBD1. J lost 2 bases, V lost 6 bases, and 14 bases had no gene match. Germline-derived CDR1 and CDR2 are KGHSH and LQKENI. The length of the CDR3 is 17 residues.

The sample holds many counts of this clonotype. This CDR3 is CASSLTTSAGELFF. The CDR3, as DNA: TGTGCCAGCAGTTTAACGACTAGCGCCGGGGAGCTGTTTTTT. The gene calls are TRBV12-3 or TRBV12-4 and TRBJ2-2, with 8 bases matching TRBD2. V trimming: 2 bases; J trimming: 6 bases; junction bases outside the gene matches: 2. CDR3 length: 14 residues.

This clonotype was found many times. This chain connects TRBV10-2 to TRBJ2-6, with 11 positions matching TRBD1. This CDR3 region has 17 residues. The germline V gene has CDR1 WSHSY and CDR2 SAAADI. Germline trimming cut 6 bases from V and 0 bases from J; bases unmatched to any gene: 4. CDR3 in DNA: TGCGCCAGCAGAGGGACAGGGGGGTACTCTGGGGCCAACGTCCTGACTTTC. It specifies CASRGTGGYSGANVLTF.

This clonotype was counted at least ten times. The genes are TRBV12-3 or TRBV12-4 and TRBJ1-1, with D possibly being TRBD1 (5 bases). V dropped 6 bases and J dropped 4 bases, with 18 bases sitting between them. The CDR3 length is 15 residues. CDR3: CASSHRGSGSTEAFF. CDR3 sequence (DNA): TGTGCCAGCAGCCATCGGGGGAGTGGGAGCACTGAAGCTTTCTTT.

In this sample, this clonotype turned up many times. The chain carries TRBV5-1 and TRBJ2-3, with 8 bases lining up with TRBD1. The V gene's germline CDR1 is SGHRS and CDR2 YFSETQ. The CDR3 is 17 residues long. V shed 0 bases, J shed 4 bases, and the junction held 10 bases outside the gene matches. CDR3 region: CASSLDGRGPVSDTQYF. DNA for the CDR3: TGCGCCAGCAGCTTGGATGGCAGGGGGCCTGTGTCAGATACGCAGTATTTT.